This record covers a single T cell receptor (beta chain). CDR1 is SQVTM, CDR2 ANQGSEA, per germline. Trimming removed 5 bases from V and 2 bases from J; junction bases left unmatched: 7. The CDR3 is made up of 14 amino acids. These data are taken from a study of cytomegalovirus exposure and HLA in healthy donors. Only in-frame clones appear in the TCRdb table, and some are missing; sequencing was by immunoSEQ multiplex PCR. Counted here are 250,000 to 300,000 clones, roughly 85% occurring once; the ten biggest clones make up more than 0.8%. The TCR was taken from a woman between 18 and 29 years old in good health and CMV-seronegative. The chain has TRBV29-1 and TRBJ2-5, with 8 bases matching TRBD2. The sequenced sample was PBMCs. The CDR3 region is CSVRRGGGQETQYF. CDR3 DNA sequence: TGCAGCGTTCGGAGGGGCGGGGGGCAAGAGACCCAGTACTTC.